Listed below are T cell receptor beta chains from one sample, sequenced in a study of cytomegalovirus exposure and HLA in healthy donors. Some clones are missing from TCRdb's copy, which holds only in-frame ones; the method was immunoSEQ multiplex PCR. The sample lists 150,000 to 180,000 clones, 80% occurring once. Material for sequencing was PBMCs. These TCRs come from a woman aged 40 to 49 in good health and CMV-seropositive. Both conserved end residues are part of each CDR3. The order of the fields is V gene, J gene, clone size, D gene, CDR3 protein, CDR3 DNA. The D gene is left open where the match is weak. The size field is filled for only some rows; it gives once, few, many or a size class.

>TRBV5-6|TRBJ2-2|NA|NA
CASSLALSSTGELFF
TGTGCCAGCAGCTTGGCCTTATCTTCTACCGGGGAGCTGTTTTTT
>TRBV5-4|TRBJ2-1|few|NA
CASSLVSPGFYNEQFF
TGTGCCAGCAGCTTGGTGTCGCCAGGATTTTACAATGAGCAGTTCTTC
>TRBV30|TRBJ1-1|NA|NA
CAWSAREGWDTEAFF
TGTGCCTGGAGCGCGAGGGAGGGGTGGGACACTGAAGCTTTCTTT
>TRBV19|TRBJ2-1|NA|TRBD2
CASSIDRPSGRGSEQFF
TGTGCCAGTAGTATAGATCGTCCTAGCGGGAGGGGTAGTGAGCAGTTCTTC
>TRBV5-1|TRBJ2-1|NA|NA
CASSMDSGTYNEQFF
TGCGCCAGCAGTATGGACAGCGGGACCTACAATGAGCAGTTCTTC
>TRBV6-1|TRBJ2-1|few|TRBD2
CASSELGSGRRNEQFF
TGTGCCAGCAGTGAATTGGGTAGCGGGAGGAGGAATGAGCAGTTCTTC
>TRBV11-2|TRBJ2-7|NA|NA
CASSLGTGLEQYF
TGTGCCAGCAGCTTAGGAACAGGGTTGGAGCAGTACTTC
>TRBV19|TRBJ1-5|NA|NA
CASSTFNQPQHF
TGTGCCAGTAGTACATTCAATCAGCCCCAGCATTTT
>TRBV10-1|TRBJ2-2|NA|NA
CASSETGTNTGELFF
TGCGCCAGCAGTGAGACAGGGACGAACACCGGGGAGCTGTTTTTT
>TRBV6-6|TRBJ2-7|once|TRBD2
CASSNPGREGEQYF
TGTGCCAGCAGCAACCCGGGACGGGAGGGAGAGCAGTACTTC
>TRBV2|TRBJ1-6|NA|NA
CASSLKRGGDNSPLHF
TGTGCCAGCAGTTTGAAACGCGGGGGAGATAATTCACCCCTCCACTTT
>TRBV7-8|TRBJ2-3|NA|TRBD2
CASSWRGTSRFSTDTQYF
TGTGCCAGCAGCTGGAGGGGGACTAGCCGTTTTTCCACAGATACGCAGTATTTT
>TRBV7-6|TRBJ2-1|few|NA
CASSLVGSSYNEQFF
TGTGCCAGCAGCTTAGTCGGGAGCTCCTACAATGAGCAGTTCTTC
>TRBV28|TRBJ1-2|NA|NA
CASTSGGYGYTF
TGTGCCAGCACATCGGGGGGCTATGGCTACACCTTC
>TRBV9|TRBJ2-3|NA|TRBD2
CASSVGLGLAGGPTDTQYF
TGTGCCAGCAGCGTAGGATTGGGACTAGCGGGAGGGCCCACAGATACGCAGTATTTT
>TRBV27|TRBJ2-7|NA|TRBD2
CASSFGGLAPEQYF
TGTGCCAGCAGTTTTGGGGGACTAGCTCCGGAGCAGTACTTC
>TRBV5-1|TRBJ2-7|NA|TRBD1
CASSQTGGPYEQYF
TGCGCCAGCAGCCAAACAGGGGGCCCGTACGAGCAGTACTTC
>TRBV9|TRBJ1-4|once|TRBD1
CASSIGQGREKLFF
TGTGCCAGCAGCATAGGACAGGGAAGAGAAAAACTGTTTTTT
>TRBV18|TRBJ1-1|NA|NA
CASSPLVAGATNTEAFF
TGTGCCAGCTCACCCCTAGTGGCAGGGGCAACGAACACTGAAGCTTTCTTT
>TRBV9|TRBJ2-7|NA|TRBD1
CASSVGQGLTYEQYF
TGTGCCAGCAGCGTAGGACAGGGGTTAACCTACGAGCAGTACTTC
>TRBV6-1|TRBJ1-5|NA|NA
CASSGSSLNSNQPQHF
TGTGCCAGCAGTGGGTCCAGTCTCAATAGCAATCAGCCCCAGCATTTT
>TRBV5-6|TRBJ1-4|few|TRBD1
CASSWGTATNEKLFF
TGTGCCAGCAGCTGGGGGACAGCAACTAATGAAAAACTGTTTTTT